This TCR beta chain was captured in a study of T cell responses to AZD1222 COVID-19 vaccine. Looking at the study overall: Second doses that came at about 4 or about 12 weeks were put together.

After removal of 0 bases from V and 4 bases from J, the junction contained 7 bases not matched to a gene. CDR3 length: 15 residues. CDR1 is SGHNT, CDR2 YYREEE, per germline (reference sequence). A note on this clone: The antigen is not known.

Data came from immunoSEQ multiplex PCR; TCRdb stores just in-frame clones and leaves some out. The sample lists 55,000 to 90,000 clones, 80% to 90% occurring once. Study results and limitations: The sample set comprised mostly white British donors with more females, and clonal diversity was possibly underestimated.

This chain uses TRBV5-4 with TRBJ2-7, with 7 bases identical to TRBD1. This specimen consisted of peripheral blood, obtained on day 0 of AZD1222 vaccination. The TCR sequence derives from an adult in good health. DNA of the CDR3: TGTGCCAGCAGCTTGGATCCGGGACAGAGATACGAGCAGTACTTC. This codes for CASSLDPGQRYEQYF.